The rows below give T cell receptor beta chains drawn from one sample of a study of blood T cell repertoires in COVID-19. Clones were sequenced by immunoSEQ multiplex PCR, and TCRdb holds only the in-frame ones, with some missing. The table has under 150,000 clones, 81% seen once. Sequencing was carried out using peripheral blood. All receptors derive from a human donor with acute or convalescent COVID-19. The donor label of this sample is uncertain. Both conserved end residues are part of each CDR3. Each record gives: V gene, CDR3 length, D gene, J gene, clone size, CDR3 DNA, CDR3 protein. The D gene is left open where the match is weak. The size entry is marked missing in some rows and otherwise reads once, few, many or a size class.

V: TRBV6-4
length: 16
D: .
J: TRBJ1-6
size: once
DNA: TGTGCCAGCAGTGACTCGGTCCCAGGGAGGGTAGGGACCCTCCACTTT
CDR3: CASSDSVPGRVGTLHF

V: TRBV5-1
length: 16
D: .
J: TRBJ1-4
size: .
DNA: TGCGCCAGCAGCTTGGCTGGGGTGCGCGGGAATGAAAAACTGTTTTTT
CDR3: CASSLAGVRGNEKLFF

V: TRBV3-1/TRBV3-2
length: 14
D: .
J: TRBJ1-1
size: .
DNA: TGTGCCAGCAGCCAAGAACAGAAGAACACTGAAGCTTTCTTT
CDR3: CASSQEQKNTEAFF

V: TRBV19
length: 14
D: .
J: TRBJ2-4
size: .
DNA: TGTGCCAGTAACTCAAAAGTCGGAGCGAACATTCAGTACTTC
CDR3: CASNSKVGANIQYF

V: TRBV19
length: 15
D: .
J: TRBJ1-4
size: .
DNA: TGTGCCAGTAGGAGAGCAGGGGCGAGGGAGGGTACACTGTTTTTT
CDR3: CASRRAGAREGTLFF

V: TRBV3-1/TRBV3-2
length: 16
D: TRBD1
J: TRBJ2-1
size: .
DNA: TGTGCCAGCAGCAAAAGGACAGGGGGAATTAAAGGTGAGCAGTTCTTC
CDR3: CASSKRTGGIKGEQFF

V: TRBV7-9
length: 15
D: .
J: TRBJ1-1
size: .
DNA: TGTGCCAGCAGCTTATACAGCAGTCAGAACACTGAAGCTTTCTTT
CDR3: CASSLYSSQNTEAFF

V: TRBV10-2
length: 15
D: TRBD1
J: TRBJ2-2
size: few
DNA: TGCGCCAGCAGTAGCAGACAGGGGGCAACCGGGGAGCTGTTTTTT
CDR3: CASSSRQGATGELFF

V: TRBV24-1
length: 13
D: .
J: TRBJ1-1
size: .
DNA: TGTGCCACCAGTGGTGGAGGGAACACTGAAGCTTTCTTT
CDR3: CATSGGGNTEAFF

V: TRBV5-1
length: 16
D: TRBD1
J: TRBJ1-6
size: .
DNA: TGCGCCAGCAGCTCGGGACAGGGGGCGGGTAATTCACCCCTCCACTTT
CDR3: CASSSGQGAGNSPLHF

V: TRBV7-9
length: 13
D: TRBD2
J: TRBJ2-5
size: .
DNA: TGTGCCAGCAGGACTAGCCGCACAGAGACCCAGTACTTC
CDR3: CASRTSRTETQYF

V: TRBV2
length: 15
D: TRBD1
J: TRBJ1-6
size: .
DNA: TGTGCCAGCAGCAGCGGACAGGGGAGGAATTCACCCCTCCACTTT
CDR3: CASSSGQGRNSPLHF

V: TRBV4-2
length: 15
D: .
J: TRBJ1-1
size: once
DNA: TGTGCCAGCAGCCCTTCGGGGGTGGAGGTTACTGAAGCTTTCTTT
CDR3: CASSPSGVEVTEAFF

V: TRBV30
length: 14
D: TRBD1
J: TRBJ1-2
size: .
DNA: TGTGCCTGGAGTTATGACAGGGGGCAGGTTGGCTACACCTTC
CDR3: CAWSYDRGQVGYTF

V: TRBV4-1
length: 19
D: TRBD1
J: TRBJ1-1
size: .
DNA: TGCGCCAGCAGCCAACTCTCTCTCCCAGGGGGGAGCGTGTACACTGAAGCTTTCTTT
CDR3: CASSQLSLPGGSVYTEAFF

V: TRBV20-1
length: 11
D: .
J: TRBJ1-2
size: .
DNA: TGCAGTGCTCTAGGACAGTATGGCTACACCTTC
CDR3: CSALGQYGYTF

V: TRBV2
length: 14
D: .
J: TRBJ1-1
size: .
DNA: TGTGCCAGCAGTGCAGGGGTCATGAACACTGAAGCTTTCTTT
CDR3: CASSAGVMNTEAFF

V: TRBV9
length: 14
D: .
J: TRBJ1-1
size: .
DNA: TGTGCCAGCACCCCCTGGGCACCGAACACTGAAGCTTTCTTT
CDR3: CASTPWAPNTEAFF